This TCR beta chain originates from a study of Graves' ophthalmopathy and Graves' hyperthyroidism. General study points: Among expanded thyroid clonotypes above 0.001 frequency, most also occurred in blood.

Patients were excluded if they had other autoimmune diseases or uncontrolled infections, and likewise if pregnancy or lactation applied. Clinicians diagnosed using symptoms, serum thyroxine, TRAb, thyroid ultrasound and orbital computed tomography. A few counts support this clonotype. Its specificity is unknown. The sequenced template was RNA, covering the TCR beta CDR3 region. Investigators did first-round RT-PCR with HTBI primers, then second-round multiplex PCR. TCRdb ran MiXCR on the multiplex PCR reads and lists one entry per CDR3 protein. The data show about 740,000 distinct CDR3 sequences, 40% seen once. Germline assignment: CDR1 SGHTS and CDR2 YDEGEE. V lost 2 bases and J lost 4; bases outside the gene matches: 8. This CDR3 is built from 15 residues.

The material sequenced was peripheral blood. This clonotype originated in an adult man with Graves' ophthalmopathy. The chain uses TRBV5-8 and TRBJ2-7, with TRBD2 identical over 8 bases. The CDR3 DNA follows: TGTGCCAGCAGCTTACAAGGGACTAGTGGTTACGAGCAGTACTTC. It yields the protein CASSLQGTSGYEQYF.